This TCR beta chain emerged from a study of T cell changes during pregnancy in multiple sclerosis. This table comes from immunoSEQ multiplex PCR, and its TCRdb copy is limited to in-frame clones, with some not included. The sample contains tens of thousands of clones, approximately 90% of which appear only once. This clonotype was obtained from a female donor with multiple sclerosis, enrolled in a pregnancy study. Sequenced material: CD4+ T cells from peripheral blood mononuclear cells, taken in the first trimester of pregnancy.

Here the CDR3 reads CASSPLQGYTEAFF. The DNA for the CDR3 is TGTGCCAGCAGCCCACTACAGGGGTACACTGAAGCTTTCTTT. The V gene is TRBV7-7, the J gene TRBJ1-1, with 7 bases lining up with TRBD1. CDR3 length: 14 amino acids. Per the germline V gene, CDR1 is SSHAT and CDR2 is FNYEAQ (reference sequence). The junction had 6 bases not matched to a gene; V was cut back by 5 bases and J by 3 bases.